Listed here is a single T cell receptor beta chain. Trimming shortened V by 3 bases and J by 5 bases, and 10 bases separated the two germline ends. The CDR3 extends over 12 amino acids. Germline V gene lookup returns CDR1 DFQATT and CDR2 SNEGSKA (reference sequence). This entry belongs to a study of blood T cell repertoires in COVID-19. Overall study: Spain, Italy and the United States supplied samples that represented acute and convalescent COVID-19. In each case, the material was cDNA or gDNA derived from T cells, B-cell-depleted T cells, or PBMCs.

Authors' processing steps: Reference gene primers were amplified, and this amplification served to estimate nucleated cell counts. This table comes from immunoSEQ multiplex PCR, and its TCRdb copy is limited to in-frame clones, with some not included. V, J and clone size were drawn from that table, and D and trimming were deduced from the DNA. This sample yields about 140,000 clones, of which about 90% are seen a single time; about 10% belongs to the top ten. The V and J genes are TRBV20-1 and TRBJ1-1; no clear D gene. This receptor was obtained from a woman aged 80 or older with acute or convalescent COVID-19. The specimen sequenced was peripheral blood. CDR3 loop: CSASNQATEAFF. In DNA, the CDR3 is TGCAGTGCTAGTAACCAAGCGACTGAAGCTTTCTTT.